This TCR beta chain was found in a study of T-cell memory formation after mild COVID-19. About the research overall: TCR clusters largely stayed donor specific.

Constant-segment primers served in 5'RACE that generated TCR alpha and TCR beta cDNA libraries bearing sample barcodes and UMIs. TCRdb fed the 5' RACE reads into MiXCR, producing one record per CDR3 protein. The sample consists of about 120,000 distinct CDR3 sequences, more than 15% of them appearing once. V was cut by 2 bases and J by 5 bases, with 16 bases left in between. The germline V gene has CDR1 SEHNR and CDR2 FQNEAQ (reference sequence). CDR3 length: 15 amino acids. Regarding the study as a whole: Shrinking CD4+ clones resided mostly in CM and EM, and CD8+ ones in EMRA. While clones contracting from day 15 to 85 were balanced between CD4 and CD8, later expanders leaned CD4+.

Comments on this clonotype: As yet, its antigen is unknown.

The chain is built from TRBV7-9 and TRBJ2-7; D may be TRBD2 (7 bases). Sequenced input: PBMCs or a T cell subset sorted from them (not recorded which). The sequence was obtained from an adult woman who had mild COVID-19 (a few samples of this study predate the infection). Cell type and time point are not known. CDR3 amino acids: CASSLNSGGYNEQYF. The DNA of the CDR3 is TGTGCCAGCAGCTTAAACTCGGGGGGCTACAACGAGCAGTACTTC.